The source of this TCR beta chain is a study of control samples from healthy donors and cancer patients. Here immunoSEQ multiplex PCR was the method, and the copy in TCRdb shows in-frame clones only, minus some. The sample lists roughly 120,000 clones; approximately 94% were seen once. This CDR3 has 15 amino acids. The ends were cut back, 5 bases at V and 5 bases at J, with 19 bases in the middle. Germline CDR1 SGHVS, CDR2 FQNEAQ. The sequence came from a man aged 30 to 39 in good health. The sample comprised blood. The V call is TRBV7-8, the J call TRBJ2-7, with D tentatively TRBD1 or TRBD2 (5 bases each). CDR3 in amino acids: CASSRLGTAGHEQYF. CDR3 in DNA: TGTGCCAGCAGCCGGCTCGGGACCGCAGGGCACGAGCAGTACTTC. Complete variable domain (other parts from reference TRBV7-8 and TRBJ2-7): GAGVSQSPRYKVAKRGQDVALRCDPISGHVSLFWYQQALGQGPEFLTYFQNEAQLDKSGLPSDRFFAERPEGSVSTLKIQRTQQEDSAVYLCASSRLGTAGHEQYFGPGTRLTVT.